This T cell receptor (beta chain) was sequenced during a study of cytomegalovirus exposure and HLA in healthy donors. Study findings and constraints: Using the classifier, cytomegalovirus status was reportedly diagnosed with high specificity and sensitivity. Most TCR sequences were rare, but some public TCRs occurred in many donors. The tendency of first-cohort TCR clusters to co-occur in the 100 to 150 validation repertoires emerged from a later analysis.

Regarding this clone: What it binds is not known.

Some clones are missing from TCRdb's copy, which holds only in-frame ones; the method was immunoSEQ multiplex PCR. Of fewer than 250,000 clones listed, approximately 90% were seen once; the top ten hold about 3%. Germline CDR1 is LGHNA and CDR2 is YSLEER. This CDR3 comprises 16 residues. With V trimmed by 4 bases and J by 3 bases, 11 bases remained unmatched. The source material was PBMCs. The chain has TRBV4-3 and TRBJ2-7, with TRBD2 matching over 8 bases. The source of this sequence is a man aged 18 to 29 in good health and CMV-seronegative. In nucleotides, the CDR3 is TGCGCCAGCAGCCCTCAGACGGGACTAGGAGTCTACGAGCAGTACTTC. Translation: CASSPQTGLGVYEQYF.